The clone carrying this T cell receptor (beta chain) was observed a handful of times. These data come from a study of blood T cell repertoires in COVID-19. Study-level information: Samples representing acute and convalescent COVID-19 were sourced from the United States, Italy and Spain. T cells, B-cell-depleted T cells, or PBMCs provided the cDNA or gDNA that served as material.

A Seattle source enrolled patients during active infection and followed them longitudinally. The junction had 9 bases not matched to a gene; V was cut back by 3 bases and J by 6 bases. The CDR3 contains 15 residues. Germline values: CDR1 SGHDT, CDR2 YYEEEE. Authors' data handling: For nucleated cells, counts were estimated from reference gene primer amplification. Sequencing was performed with immunoSEQ multiplex PCR; in TCRdb, only in-frame clones are kept and a portion is missing. Clone size and V and J calls were adopted from that table, with D and trimming inferred from the DNA. This sample has hundreds of thousands of clones, with 88% found just once.

This sequence was found in a woman in her twenties or thirties with COVID-19, enrolled during active disease. Sequenced input: peripheral blood. This chain joins TRBV5-6 and TRBJ2-7, with 10 nucleotides matching TRBD2. This CDR3 reads CASSSTSGAQSEQYF. In DNA form, the CDR3 reads TGTGCCAGCAGCTCCACTAGCGGGGCCCAATCCGAGCAGTACTTC.